This T cell receptor beta chain was retrieved from a study of T cells in Graves' hyperthyroidism and ophthalmopathy. Notes on the study in general: Before onset, ophthalmopathy was predicted by the model a median around 6 months earlier. The majority of expanded thyroid clonotypes above 0.001 also appeared in blood.

This clonotype has just one count. Its target is not known. Germline is not matched at one junction end, which may reflect a read error. The TCR beta CDR3 regions underwent amplification using RNA transcripts as the source. The HTBI primer set drove a first-round RT-PCR of the TCR CDR3. TCRdb re-derived calls from the multiplex PCR reads in MiXCR, one entry per CDR3 protein. The sample yields 250,000 to 300,000 distinct CDR3 sequences, over 15% seen once. The length of the CDR3 is 14 residues. CDR1 is LNHDA and CDR2 is SQIVND in the germline V gene (reference sequence). Ophthalmopathy patients had Clinical Activity Score at least 3, NOSPECS grade at least 4, duration under 3 months.

Sequencing was done on a sample of blood. The TCR originated in a woman between 55 and 75 years old with Graves' ophthalmopathy. The chain has TRBV19 and TRBJ2-5; D call uncertain. Here the CDR3 reads CTSSRNSLGGTQYF. The CDR3, as DNA: TGTACCAGTAGTAGAAACAGTCTGGGTGGGACCCAGTACTTC. The whole variable domain, remainder taken from reference TRBV19 and TRBJ2-5, is DGGITQSPKYLFRKEGQNVTLSCEQNLNHDAMYWYRQDPGQGLRLIYYSQIVNDFQKGDIAEGYSVSREKKESFPLTVTSAQKNPTAFYLCTSSRNSLGGTQYFGPGTRLLVL.